These 27 T cell receptor beta chains were sequenced from one sample in a study of blood T cells in healthy people across ages. Alongside a J-beta primer mix, a sample-barcoded 5' primer served in a second PCR lasting roughly 7 to 11 cycles. TCRdb re-analysed the 5' RACE reads in MiXCR, keeping a single row per CDR3 protein. Of hundreds of thousands of distinct CDR3 sequences in the sample, 49% are singletons; the top ten hold roughly 34%. What was sequenced was blood. The receptors derive from an older woman in good health.

CDR3 bases: TGCAGTGCTAAACAGGGCGGGGTCTACAATGAGCAGTTCTTC. It codes for CSAKQGGVYNEQFF. The rearrangement uses TRBV20-1 and TRBJ2-1, with D perhaps given as TRBD1 or TRBD2 (6 bases each). Trimming stripped 4 bases from V and 3 bases from J, with 13 bases between. The germline gives CDR1 DFQATT, CDR2 SNEGSKA (reference sequence). The CDR3 has 14 amino acids.

The chain couples TRBV6-5 to TRBJ2-7; D remains ambiguous. The germline CDR1 and CDR2 sequences are MNHEY and SVGAGI. V lost 5 bases and J lost 3, with 11 bases in between. This CDR3 region has 13 residues. The CDR3 spells CASSNGPDYEQYF. In DNA form, the CDR3 reads TGTGCCAGCAGTAATGGGCCCGACTACGAGCAGTACTTC.

There are a few counts of this clonotype. V gene TRBV7-8 combines with J gene TRBJ2-2; D is unclear. The CDR3 length is 16 residues. Trimming cost V 7 bases and J 4 bases, with 19 bases left between them. CDR1 SGHVS and CDR2 FQNEAQ come from the germline V gene. This CDR3 is CASKPPFRVSTGELFF. The CDR3 nucleotides are TGTGCCAGCAAACCCCCTTTTAGGGTGTCCACCGGGGAGCTGTTTTTT.

The J gene is TRBJ2-3, the V gene TRBV28; 9 bases fit TRBD2. CDR1 MDHEN and CDR2 SYDVKM come from the germline V gene. After removal of 7 bases from V and 0 bases from J, the junction contained 11 bases not matched to a gene. CDR3 length: 17 amino acids. The CDR3 is CASIGDLAGASTDTQYF. CDR3 in DNA: TGTGCCAGCATCGGGGATTTAGCGGGAGCAAGCACAGATACGCAGTATTTT.

This clonotype was picked up a small number of times. This chain uses TRBV20-1 with TRBJ1-5; TRBD1 agrees at 10 bases. The CDR3 has 14 residues. The V and J ends lost 0 bases and 5 bases, in that order; junction bases with no gene match: 1. Germline V gene sequence: CDR1 DFQATT, CDR2 SNEGSKA (reference sequence). The CDR3 coding sequence is TGCAGTGCTAGAGAAGGGACAGGGGATCAGCCCCAGCATTTT. Protein: CSAREGTGDQPQHF.

The rearrangement joins TRBV20-1 to TRBJ1-2; TRBD1 is a possible D gene (5 bases). Germline CDR1 DFQATT, CDR2 SNEGSKA (reference sequence). V was pared by 1 base and J by 3 bases, with 9 bases between. This CDR3 has 13 amino acids. The CDR3: CSARARGDYGYTF. CDR3 DNA: TGCAGTGCTAGAGCCCGGGGGGACTATGGCTACACCTTC.

The gene calls are TRBV9 and TRBJ2-1; tentative D call: TRBD2 (6 bases). V was pared by 5 bases and J by 2 bases, with 14 bases between. This CDR3 has 15 amino acids. The germline gives CDR1 SGDLS, CDR2 YYNGEE. Here the CDR3 reads CASSDERVPYNEQFF. The CDR3, as DNA: TGTGCCAGCAGTGATGAGCGGGTCCCCTACAATGAGCAGTTCTTC.

This clonotype appeared a few times. The V and J genes are TRBV30 and TRBJ2-5; the D is unclear. Germline CDR1 is GTSNPN and CDR2 is SVGIG (reference sequence). The CDR3 consists of 12 residues. Trimming shortened V by 2 bases and J by 3 bases, and 7 bases separated the two germline ends. The CDR3 spells CAWSSVEETQYF. CDR3 coding DNA: TGTGCCTGGAGTAGCGTCGAAGAGACCCAGTACTTC. Supplemented by reference TRBV30 and TRBJ2-5, the full variable domain reads SQTIHQWPATLVQPVGSPLSLECTVEGTSNPNLYWYRQAAGRGLQLLFYSVGIGQISSEVPQNLSASRPQDRQFILSSKKLLLSDSGFYLCAWSSVEETQYFGPGTRLLVL.

Only a few counts were recorded for this clonotype. The V call is TRBV15, the J call TRBJ1-5, with no clear D. Germline loops: CDR1 LNHNV, CDR2 YYDKDF (reference sequence). Trimming left V 5 bases short and J 0 bases short, with 11 bases between. The CDR3 extends over 15 amino acids. The CDR3 protein is CATSRTRSSNQPQHF. The CDR3 bases are TGTGCCACCAGCCGAACCCGGTCTAGCAATCAGCCCCAGCATTTT.

The table lists this clonotype with a few counts. The chain carries TRBV29-1 and TRBJ2-1; D is possibly TRBD1 or TRBD2 (5 bases each). V lost 5 bases and J 4 bases, leaving 15 bases between the germline ends. Germline loops: CDR1 SQVTM, CDR2 ANQGSEA. This CDR3 has 14 amino acids. The CDR3 DNA follows: TGCAGCGTTCGCCGGGGACCGCTTTACAATGAGCAGTTCTTC. This codes for CSVRRGPLYNEQFF.

This clonotype was seen a few times. A read error may produce the germline difference seen at one junction end. The J gene is TRBJ2-7, the V gene TRBV5-1; a possible D gene is TRBD2 (6 bases). The CDR3 sequence is 14 residues long. Germline assignment: CDR1 SGHRS and CDR2 YFSETQ. The CDR3 coding sequence is TGCGCCAACAGCCGGGACGGGGGAGCCTACGAGCAGTACTTC. Translation: CANSRDGGAYEQYF.

The gene calls are TRBV20-1 and TRBJ2-2; 10 positions match TRBD2. The CDR3 runs 17 residues. V shed 1 base and J 4 bases; nucleotides not matched to a gene: 9. CDR1 is DFQATT and CDR2 is SNEGSKA in the germline V gene (reference sequence). The CDR3 reads CSARAQPGLATTGELFF. In DNA, the CDR3 is TGCAGTGCTAGAGCCCAACCGGGACTAGCGACCACCGGGGAGCTGTTTTTT.

This sequence joins TRBV29-1 and TRBJ2-1; the D is unclear. From germline, CDR1 is SQVTM and CDR2 ANQGSEA. V dropped 3 bases and J dropped 2 bases, with 14 bases sitting between them. This CDR3 has 15 amino acids. CDR3 DNA: TGCAGCGTTGACCCGTACCTCAGCGCCTACAATGAGCAGTTCTTC. This codes for CSVDPYLSAYNEQFF.

This chain links TRBV2 with TRBJ1-5; D ambiguous. The CDR3 is made up of 11 amino acids. Germline assignment: CDR1 SNHLY and CDR2 FYNNEI. Trimming removed 3 bases at V and 6 bases at J, with 3 bases between. CDR3 sequence (DNA): TGTGCCAGCAGTGAGGCTCAGCCCCAGCATTTT. This translates into CASSEAQPQHF.

The V and J genes are TRBV29-1 and TRBJ1-1; D gene uncertain. The V gene's germline CDR1 is SQVTM and CDR2 ANQGSEA. Trimming removed 2 bases at V and 4 bases at J, with 11 bases between. The CDR3 runs to 13 residues. The CDR3 spells CSVESPPTTEAFF. The DNA of the CDR3 is TGCAGCGTTGAATCACCACCGACCACTGAAGCTTTCTTT.

This clonotype was picked up a small number of times. The rearrangement uses TRBV20-1 and TRBJ1-5; a weak D match, TRBD1 (5 bases). Germline-derived CDR1 and CDR2 are DFQATT and SNEGSKA (reference sequence). The CDR3 contains 15 residues. Trimming stripped 6 bases from V and 3 bases from J, with 18 bases between. CDR3 DNA: TGCAGTGCCCCACGACAGCTGACGTACAATCAGCCCCAGCATTTT. It encodes CSAPRQLTYNQPQHF.

CDR3 nucleotide sequence: TGCGCCAGCAGCCCTGGCATGGGAAACTCTGGAAACACCATATATTTT. It encodes CASSPGMGNSGNTIYF. The chain couples TRBV5-1 to TRBJ1-3; no firm D call. The CDR3 spans 16 residues. V lost 4 bases, J lost 0 bases, and 14 bases lay in between. From germline, CDR1 is SGHRS and CDR2 YFSETQ. The variable domain in full, completed from reference TRBV5-1 and TRBJ1-3, reads KAGVTQTPRYLIKTRGQQVTLSCSPISGHRSVSWYQQTPGQGLQFLFEYFSETQRNKGNFPGRFSGRQFSNSRSEMNVSTLELGDSALYLCASSPGMGNSGNTIYFGEGSWLTVV.

This clonotype has just a few counts. V and J are TRBV2 and TRBJ1-1; no reliable D call. The CDR3 extends over 15 amino acids. V gave up 1 base and J gave up 5 bases, with 14 bases separating them. In germline, CDR1 is SNHLY, CDR2 FYNNEI. As DNA, the CDR3 is TGTGCCAGCAGTGAAGGTCCCATGGATCGGACTGAAGCTTTCTTT. It codes for CASSEGPMDRTEAFF.

V and J are TRBV7-8 and TRBJ2-1; D is unclear. Germline CDR1 reads SGHVS; CDR2 reads FQNEAQ. V was pared by 8 bases and J by 5 bases, with 13 bases between. This CDR3 region has 13 residues. The CDR3 here is CASRLGINNEQFF. In DNA, the CDR3 is TGTGCCAGCCGCCTAGGAATTAACAATGAGCAGTTCTTC.

CDR3 in DNA: TGTGCCAGCAGTGGGTCGGCGGGAGGAGAGACCCAGTACTTC. It is translated as CASSGSAGGETQYF. This rearrangement joins TRBV2 to TRBJ2-5; 8 nucleotides match TRBD2. The CDR3 totals 14 residues. Losses at the gene ends were 4 bases for V and 4 bases for J; bases not matched to a gene: 5. Germline CDR1 SNHLY, CDR2 FYNNEI.

The chain carries TRBV7-9 and TRBJ2-3; 13 bases are a match to TRBD2. The CDR3 has 18 residues. From germline, CDR1 is SEHNR and CDR2 FQNEAQ (reference sequence). The ends lost 3 bases at V and 0 bases at J; junction bases unmatched: 6. DNA of the CDR3: TGTGCCAGCAGCTTCAGACTAGCGGGAGGACGTAGCACAGATACGCAGTATTTT. Encoded protein: CASSFRLAGGRSTDTQYF.

This clonotype was picked up a small number of times. The chain uses TRBV5-1 and TRBJ2-5; weak D call: TRBD2 (6 bases). The CDR3 contains 14 residues. V lost 6 bases to trimming and J lost 11 bases, with 23 bases between them. The V gene's germline CDR1 is SGHRS and CDR2 YFSETQ. The CDR3 nucleotides read TGCGCCAGCACCCGGGAGCCTGGAAAATACAAGCAGTACTTC. Translation: CASTREPGKYKQYF.

The chain joins TRBV18 to TRBJ2-7, with 12 positions matching TRBD2. V dropped 5 bases and J dropped 6; count of bases not matched to a gene: 11. The CDR3 length is 16 residues. Germline V CDR1 and CDR2: KGHSH, LQKENI. The CDR3 DNA is TGTGCCAGCTCAACGGGACTAGCGGGTGTTTTGCCCGAGCAGTACTTC. Translation gives CASSTGLAGVLPEQYF.

This rearrangement joins TRBV20-1 to TRBJ2-4; TRBD2 matches at 8 bases. The tail of the sequence fits TRBJ2-5 better, so the J call may be wrong. This CDR3 spans 18 amino acids. Germline lookup yields CDR1 DFQATT and CDR2 SNEGSKA (reference sequence). CDR3 sequence (DNA): TGCAGTGCTAGAGATAGGAGGGGGAGCGGGAGAGGCCAAGAGACCCAGTACTTC. Amino acid sequence: CSARDRRGSGRGQETQYF.

The V and J genes are TRBV7-3 and TRBJ2-5; TRBD2 matches 11 bases. Looked up from germline, CDR1 is SGHTA and CDR2 is FQGTGA. The ends lost 6 bases at V and 11 bases at J; junction bases unmatched: 11. CDR3 length equals 14 residues. CDR3 DNA sequence: TGTGCCAGCAGACGAGTAGCGGGAGGGGATGAGCAGTACTTC. It specifies CASRRVAGGDEQYF.

This chain joins TRBV4-1 and TRBJ2-7; no definite D call. The CDR3 is made up of 12 amino acids. The V end lost 2 bases, the J end lost 6 bases, and 8 bases lay between the germline ends. CDR1 MGHRA and CDR2 YSYEKL come from the germline V gene. The CDR3 DNA sequence: TGCGCCAGCAGCCAACCCAGTAGCGAGCAGTACTTC. This translates into CASSQPSSEQYF.

The V and J genes are TRBV4-2 and TRBJ1-4; TRBD1 matches at 8 bases. J lost 14 bases, V lost 0 bases, and 11 bases had no gene match. Germline CDR1 is LGHNA and CDR2 is YNFKEQ. The CDR3 loop spans 15 amino acids. The chain's CDR3 is CASSQDQGRGRLLFF. The CDR3 region has the DNA TGTGCCAGCAGCCAAGATCAGGGCAGGGGGCGACTCCTGTTTTTT.